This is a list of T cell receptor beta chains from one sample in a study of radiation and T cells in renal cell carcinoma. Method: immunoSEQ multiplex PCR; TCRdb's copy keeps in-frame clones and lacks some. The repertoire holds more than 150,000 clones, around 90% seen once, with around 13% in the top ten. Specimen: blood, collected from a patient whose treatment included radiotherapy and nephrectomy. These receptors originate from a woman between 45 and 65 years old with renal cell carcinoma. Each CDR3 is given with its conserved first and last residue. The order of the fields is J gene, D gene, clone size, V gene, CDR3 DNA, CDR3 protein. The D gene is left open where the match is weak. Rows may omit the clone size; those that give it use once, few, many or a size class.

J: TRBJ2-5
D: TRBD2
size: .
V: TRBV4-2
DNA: TGTGCCAGCAGCCTGACTAGCGGGGGGGTTCAAGAGACCCAGTACTTC
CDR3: CASSLTSGGVQETQYF

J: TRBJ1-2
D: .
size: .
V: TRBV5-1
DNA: TGCGCCAGCAGCCTGAACCGGGACACAGTGGATGGCTACACCTTC
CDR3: CASSLNRDTVDGYTF

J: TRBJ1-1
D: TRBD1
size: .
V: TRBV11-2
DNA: TGTGCCAGCAGCCCGATGACAGGGAGGAACACTGAAGCTTTCTTT
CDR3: CASSPMTGRNTEAFF

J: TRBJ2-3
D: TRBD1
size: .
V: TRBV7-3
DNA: TGTGCCAGCAGCGTCCCGGGACAGCCGCAGTATTTT
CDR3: CASSVPGQPQYF

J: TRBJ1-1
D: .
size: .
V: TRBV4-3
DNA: TGCGCCAGCAGCCAGCCCGGGGCGGCTTTCTTT
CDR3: CASSQPGAAFF

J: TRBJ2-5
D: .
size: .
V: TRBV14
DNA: TGTGCCAGCAGCCGCTATGGACAACCTGGAAGGGAGACCCAGTACTTC
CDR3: CASSRYGQPGRETQYF

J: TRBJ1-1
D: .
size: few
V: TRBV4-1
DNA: TGCGCCAGCAGCCAAGGGATGGGGGGGACTGAAGCTTTCTTT
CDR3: CASSQGMGGTEAFF

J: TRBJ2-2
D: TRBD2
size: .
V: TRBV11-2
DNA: TGTGCCAGCAGCCCAGGGACTAGCGGGCGTACCAGGGGAACCGGGGAGCTGTTTTTT
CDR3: CASSPGTSGRTRGTGELFF

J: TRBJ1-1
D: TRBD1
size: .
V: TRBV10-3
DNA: TGTGCCATCAGTTCCCCGGACAGGGCTAGAACTGAAGCTTTCTTT
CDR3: CAISSPDRARTEAFF

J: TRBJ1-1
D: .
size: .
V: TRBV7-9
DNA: TGTGCCAGCAGCCCCCGGACAGCGTTGAACACTGAAGCTTTCTTT
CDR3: CASSPRTALNTEAFF

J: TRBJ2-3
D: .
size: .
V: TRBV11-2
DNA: TGTGCCAGCAGCTTAGGTTTACTAGCAGGCACAGATACGCAGTATTTT
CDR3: CASSLGLLAGTDTQYF

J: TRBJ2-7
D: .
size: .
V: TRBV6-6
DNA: TGTGCCAGCAGTTATATAGGGCCATACGAGCAGTACTTC
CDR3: CASSYIGPYEQYF

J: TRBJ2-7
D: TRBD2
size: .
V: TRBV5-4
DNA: TGTGCCAGCAGCCCATCCCCTTTTAGCGGGGGGTCTCGGAGGTACGAGCAGTACTTC
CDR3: CASSPSPFSGGSRRYEQYF

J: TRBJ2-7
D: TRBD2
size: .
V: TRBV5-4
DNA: TGTGCCAGCAGCTTAGGGACTACGGGCCACGAGCAGTACTTC
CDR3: CASSLGTTGHEQYF

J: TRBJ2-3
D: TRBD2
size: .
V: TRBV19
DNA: TGTGCCAGTAGTAGATCGGGACTAGCGGGGGGCGGCACAGATGCGCAGTATTTT
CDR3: CASSRSGLAGGGTDAQYF

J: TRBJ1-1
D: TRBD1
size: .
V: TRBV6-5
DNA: TGTGCCAGCGCCCGGACAGGGACAGTAGCTTTCTTT
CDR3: CASARTGTVAFF

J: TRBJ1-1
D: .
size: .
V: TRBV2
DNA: TGTGCCAGCAGGCCACACGAGGCCACTGAAGCTTTCTTT
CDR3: CASRPHEATEAFF

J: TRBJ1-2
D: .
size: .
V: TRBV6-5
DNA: TGTGCCAGCAGCCCTATCAGGGGACGGATGAATGGCTACACCTTC
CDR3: CASSPIRGRMNGYTF

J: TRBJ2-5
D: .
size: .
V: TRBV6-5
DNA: TGTGCCAGCAGTTACCTTTGGACAGAAGAAGAGACCCAGTACTTC
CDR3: CASSYLWTEEETQYF

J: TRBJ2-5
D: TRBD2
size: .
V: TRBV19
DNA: TGTGCCAGTAGTATTGTGGTAGCGGGGCGTGAGACCCAGTACTTC
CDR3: CASSIVVAGRETQYF

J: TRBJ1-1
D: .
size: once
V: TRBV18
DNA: TGTGCCAGCTCACCACCGGGTACGAACACTGAAGCTTTCTTT
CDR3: CASSPPGTNTEAFF

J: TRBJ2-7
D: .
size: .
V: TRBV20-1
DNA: TGCAGTGCCGCCCAGGGGTGGGAGCAGTACTTC
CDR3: CSAAQGWEQYF

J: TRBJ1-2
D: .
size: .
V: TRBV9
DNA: TGTGCCAGCAGCACAACATCAGGGGTGGCGGGCACCTTC
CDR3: CASSTTSGVAGTF

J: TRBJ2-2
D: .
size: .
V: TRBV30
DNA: TGTGCCTGGAGCGAAGGTGCCGGGGAGCTGTTTTTT
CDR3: CAWSEGAGELFF

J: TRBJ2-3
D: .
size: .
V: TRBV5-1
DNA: TGCGCCAGCAGCTTGAGTCATCAAGATACGCAGTATTTT
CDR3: CASSLSHQDTQYF

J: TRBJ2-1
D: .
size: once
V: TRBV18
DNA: TGTGCCAGCTCACCAGATCCCAGACAGCGAATGTTCTTC
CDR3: CASSPDPRQRMFF

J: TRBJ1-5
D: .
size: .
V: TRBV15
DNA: TGTGCCACCAGCAGAGACCCGTTTAGCAATCAGCCCCAGCATTTT
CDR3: CATSRDPFSNQPQHF

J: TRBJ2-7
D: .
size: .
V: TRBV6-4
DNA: TGTGCCAGCATAAAAAAAGGGAGACAGGAGTACTACGAGCAGTACTTC
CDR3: CASIKKGRQEYYEQYF

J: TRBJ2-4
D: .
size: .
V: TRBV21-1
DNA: TGTGCCAGCAGCAAAGAAGGCCATTGCGAAAAAAACATTCAGTACTTC
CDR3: CASSKEGHCEKNIQYF

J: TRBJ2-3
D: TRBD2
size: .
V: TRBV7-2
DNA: TGTGCCAGCAGCTCCGCGGCGGGGAGGGTGACAGATACGCAGTATTTT
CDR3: CASSSAAGRVTDTQYF

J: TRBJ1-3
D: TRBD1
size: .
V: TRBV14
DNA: TGTGCCAGCAGCCGGAGGGACAGGAGCTCTGGAAACACCATATATTTT
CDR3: CASSRRDRSSGNTIYF

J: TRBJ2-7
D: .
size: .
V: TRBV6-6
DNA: TGTGCCAGCAGGTCTAGCGATTCCTACGAGCAGTACTTC
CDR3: CASRSSDSYEQYF

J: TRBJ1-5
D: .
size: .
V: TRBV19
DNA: TGTGCCAGTAGTGCGGGTCCCCTCAATCAGCCCCAGCATTTT
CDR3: CASSAGPLNQPQHF

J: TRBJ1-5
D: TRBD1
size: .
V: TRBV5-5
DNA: TGTGCCAGCAGCTTTGGACAGGCTTCCGGTCAGCCCCAGCATTTT
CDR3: CASSFGQASGQPQHF

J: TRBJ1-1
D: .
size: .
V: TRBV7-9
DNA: TGTGCCAGCAGCTCACAGAGGACTGAAGCTTTCTTT
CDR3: CASSSQRTEAFF

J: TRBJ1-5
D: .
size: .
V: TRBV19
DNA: TGTGCCAGCTCCCGGGACAGCAATCAGCCCCAGCATTTT
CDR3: CASSRDSNQPQHF

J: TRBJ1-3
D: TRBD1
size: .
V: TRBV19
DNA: TGTGCCAGTAGTCCCACACGACAGGGGGCCGGAAACACCATATATTTT
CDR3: CASSPTRQGAGNTIYF

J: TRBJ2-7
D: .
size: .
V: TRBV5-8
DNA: TGTGCCAGCAGCTTCACAGGGACGGACGAGCAGTACTTC
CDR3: CASSFTGTDEQYF

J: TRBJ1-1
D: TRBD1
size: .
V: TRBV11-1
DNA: TGTGCCAGCAGCCGGGACAGGGTGAACACTGAAGCTTTCTTT
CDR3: CASSRDRVNTEAFF

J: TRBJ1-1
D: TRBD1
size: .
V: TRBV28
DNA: TGTGCCAGCACCCAGACAGGGGGTATCCCTGAAGCTTTCTTT
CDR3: CASTQTGGIPEAFF

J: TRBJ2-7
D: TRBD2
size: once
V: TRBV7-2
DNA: TGTGCCAGCAGTGGGACTAGCGGGGAGTACGAGCAGTACTTC
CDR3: CASSGTSGEYEQYF

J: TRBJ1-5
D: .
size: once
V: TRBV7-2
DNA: TGTGCCAGCAGCGCAAGTCCTGGCAGCGCACAGCCCCAGCATTTT
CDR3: CASSASPGSAQPQHF

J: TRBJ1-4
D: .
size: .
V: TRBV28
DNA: TGTGCCAGCAAGAGGGGTTTTGAAAAACTGTTTTTT
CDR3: CASKRGFEKLFF

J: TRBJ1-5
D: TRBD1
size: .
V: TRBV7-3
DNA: TGTGCCAGCAGCCGGGACAGTTATCAGCCCCAGCATTTT
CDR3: CASSRDSYQPQHF

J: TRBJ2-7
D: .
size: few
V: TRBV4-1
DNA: TGCGCCAGCAGCCCAAATGGCTACGAGCAGTACTTC
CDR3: CASSPNGYEQYF

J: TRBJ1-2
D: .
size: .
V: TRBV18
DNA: TGTGCCAGCTCCCCGGGGGGCCACCTGCTAAACTATGGCTACACCTTC
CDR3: CASSPGGHLLNYGYTF

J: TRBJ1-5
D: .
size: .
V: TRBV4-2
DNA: TGTGCCAGCAGCCAAGAGGGGGCGGACAATCAGCCCCAGCATTTT
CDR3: CASSQEGADNQPQHF

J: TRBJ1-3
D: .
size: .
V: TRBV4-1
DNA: TGCGCCAGCAGCCAGCCTAAACAGGGCGGCCGCTCTGGAAACACCATATATTTT
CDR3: CASSQPKQGGRSGNTIYF

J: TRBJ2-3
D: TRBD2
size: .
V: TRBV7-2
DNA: TGTGCCAGCAGTCGTTCGGGGGGGCGGGATACGCAGTATTTT
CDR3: CASSRSGGRDTQYF

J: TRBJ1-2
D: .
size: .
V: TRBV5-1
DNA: TGCGCCAGCAGCTCAATCAATCCGGGAGGCGGCGGTGAGCACACCTTC
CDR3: CASSSINPGGGGEHTF

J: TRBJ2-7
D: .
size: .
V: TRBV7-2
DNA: TGTGCCAGCAGCTTAGGAGGCGAGACGGTCTCCTACGAGCAGTACTTC
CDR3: CASSLGGETVSYEQYF

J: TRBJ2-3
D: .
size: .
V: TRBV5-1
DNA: TGCGCCAGCAGCCAACCGGGGGGCTCTAGCACAGATACGCAGTATTTT
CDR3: CASSQPGGSSTDTQYF

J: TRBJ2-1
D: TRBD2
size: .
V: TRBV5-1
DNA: TGCGCCAGCAGCCCACGGACTAGCGGGGGCCCCAGCTCCTACAATGAGCAGTTCTTC
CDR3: CASSPRTSGGPSSYNEQFF

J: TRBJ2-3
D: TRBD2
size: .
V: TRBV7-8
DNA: TGTGCCAGCAGCTTAGTCCTATCGGGGGGTCCCCCAGATACGCAGTATTTT
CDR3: CASSLVLSGGPPDTQYF

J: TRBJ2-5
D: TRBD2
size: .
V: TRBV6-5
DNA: TGTGCCAGCAGTAAAGCGGGGGGAGAGACCCAGTACTTC
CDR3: CASSKAGGETQYF